The source of this T cell receptor (beta chain) is a study of T cells in Graves' hyperthyroidism and ophthalmopathy. Whole-study findings and limits: Ophthalmopathy was told apart from stable hyperthyroidism by a 13 V-J model. Researchers found most expanded thyroid clonotypes above 0.001 in blood as well.

In this sample, this clonotype turned up a few times. As yet, its antigen is unknown. Pregnant or lactating patients were excluded, as were those with uncontrolled infection or other autoimmune disease. Predating any ophthalmopathy symptoms, the blood sample was taken at first hyperthyroidism diagnosis. Amplification of TCR beta CDR3 regions used RNA as the template. The HTBI primer set served for first-round RT-PCR of the TCR CDR3. MiXCR was run by TCRdb on the multiplex PCR reads, yielding one entry per CDR3 protein. The data show over 700,000 distinct CDR3 sequences, around 19% seen once. V was shortened by 1 base and J by 6 bases, with 13 bases between the two germline ends. Germline CDR1 reads SEHNR; CDR2 reads FQNEAQ (reference sequence). The CDR3 is 15 amino acids.

The sequencing sample was made of blood. The TCR was taken from a woman in her forties or fifties with Graves' hyperthyroidism that later progressed to Graves' ophthalmopathy. The rearrangement joins TRBV7-9 to TRBJ1-5; D unresolved. CDR3 sequence reads: CASSLEAGDAQPQHF. The CDR3 region has the DNA TGTGCCAGCAGCTTAGAGGCGGGTGATGCTCAGCCCCAGCATTTT.